A single sample gave rise to the 9 T cell receptor beta chains below, sequenced in a study of blood T cell repertoires in COVID-19. TCRdb keeps only in-frame clones here, not all; method: immunoSEQ multiplex PCR. The sample includes about 120,000 clones, approximately 87% seen only once; the top ten take about 2.1%. The source material was peripheral blood. The receptors originated from a woman aged 50 to 65 with acute or convalescent COVID-19.

The rearrangement links TRBV3-1 (or the pseudogene TRBV3-2) to TRBJ2-2, with TRBD2 identical over 14 bases. The V gene end was trimmed by 5 bases and the J gene end by 1 base; junction bases not matched to a gene: 9. This CDR3 contains 19 residues. Germline V lookup: CDR1 LGHDT, CDR2 YNNKEL (reference sequence). The CDR3 DNA is TGTGCCAGCAGCGGGCCAGGACTAGCGGGGGGTTTGAACACCGGGGAGCTGTTTTTT. Translated, it gives CASSGPGLAGGLNTGELFF.

The V gene is TRBV2, the J gene TRBJ2-1, with TRBD1 as a possible D gene (6 bases). CDR3 length equals 15 residues. Germline CDR1 SNHLY, CDR2 FYNNEI. Trimming stripped 6 bases from V and 0 bases from J, with 12 bases between. The CDR3 sequence is CASRIGQISYNEQFF. CDR3 DNA sequence: TGTGCCAGCAGGATTGGACAGATCTCCTACAATGAGCAGTTCTTC.

J is TRBJ1-2 and V is TRBV29-1, with 10 bases identical to TRBD1. V was clipped by 6 bases and J by 8 bases; unmatched bases: 6. CDR1 SQVTM and CDR2 ANQGSEA come from the germline V gene. The CDR3 is 12 amino acids. The CDR3 reads CSVPGQGLGYTF. The CDR3 DNA is TGCAGCGTCCCGGGACAGGGGTTGGGCTACACCTTC.

J is TRBJ2-1 and V is TRBV19; D is possibly TRBD1 (6 bases). Trimming took 6 bases from V and 2 from J, leaving 14 bases between them. Germline CDR1 LNHDA, CDR2 SQIVND (reference sequence). The CDR3 spans 15 residues. In DNA form, the CDR3 reads TGTGCCAGTAGCCCTACAGGGATCGCCTACAATGAGCAGTTCTTC. It is translated as CASSPTGIAYNEQFF.

The V gene is TRBV4-3, the J gene TRBJ2-1, with TRBD2 matching over 8 bases. Losses at the gene ends were 1 base for V and 15 bases for J; bases not matched to a gene: 14. The CDR3 is 15 residues long. Looked up from germline, CDR1 is LGHNA and CDR2 is YSLEER. The chain's CDR3 is CASSQGAGVQRGLFF. The CDR3 DNA sequence: TGCGCCAGCAGCCAAGGAGCGGGGGTCCAACGAGGGCTGTTCTTC.

The chain joins TRBV7-8 to TRBJ2-2, with TRBD2 matching over 9 bases. This CDR3 has 20 amino acids. V was pared by 8 bases and J by 6 bases, with 25 bases of the junction left unmatched. CDR1 is SGHVS and CDR2 is FQNEAQ in the germline V gene. The CDR3 region is CASRPGEWGSGSYLAGELFF. The DNA of the CDR3 is TGTGCCAGCCGACCGGGGGAGTGGGGTAGCGGGAGCTATTTGGCCGGGGAGCTGTTTTTT.

The V gene is TRBV24-1, the J gene TRBJ2-5; 9 bases agree with TRBD1. The germline V gene has CDR1 KGHDR and CDR2 SFDVKD. V dropped 3 bases and J dropped 5; count of bases not matched to a gene: 9. The CDR3 runs to 16 residues. CDR3: CATSDPGTGIGETQYF. In DNA form, the CDR3 reads TGTGCCACCAGTGATCCCGGGACAGGGATAGGGGAGACCCAGTACTTC.

The DNA for the CDR3 is TGTGCCATCAGTGAGTCACTGACCGGGGCACCCCTCCACTTT. Translating gives CAISESLTGAPLHF. The J gene is TRBJ1-6, the V gene TRBV10-3; D not resolved. The ends were cut back, 0 bases at V and 11 bases at J, with 11 bases in the middle. Germline CDR1 and CDR2: ENHRY and SYGVKD. The CDR3 runs 14 residues.

The J gene is TRBJ1-2, the V gene TRBV30, with 8 positions matching TRBD1. Germline loops: CDR1 GTSNPN, CDR2 SVGIG (reference sequence). V dropped 2 bases and J dropped 0; count of bases not matched to a gene: 11. The CDR3 totals 17 residues. DNA for the CDR3: TGTGCCTGGAGTCTCCCGAGACAGGGGTTTCCTAACTATGGCTACACCTTC. This gives the protein CAWSLPRQGFPNYGYTF.